This T cell receptor (beta chain) emerged from a study of STAT5B mutations in CD4+ large granular lymphocyte leukemia. Original processing notes: A productive frequency of 2.59 x 10-5 was the lowest detectable. The assay was immunoSEQ multiplex PCR, and TCRdb's table has in-frame clones only and misses some. The DNA gave D and trimming, while V, J and clone size come from that table. There are more than 3,000 clones in the sample; 65% to 90% occur only once, and around 2% lies in the top ten. V was cut by 4 bases and J by 1 base, with 10 bases left in between. CDR1 and CDR2 (germline): LGHNA, YSLEER. CDR3 length equals 15 residues. Study results and caveats: TRBV06-family usage was enriched in top patient clones (8/27) versus controls (2/35). Without putative leukemic clones, patient CD4-sorted repertoires remained more clonal than healthy CD4+ repertoires. Main leukemic clonotypes were patient-specific, but about 26% appeared at low frequency elsewhere.

A remark on this clone: Its antigen is unidentified.

V usage is TRBV4-3 and J usage is TRBJ2-2; D is undetermined. Sequences were obtained from CD4+ T cells from blood buffy coats. The source of this sequence is a human donor in good health. CDR3 coding DNA: TGCGCCAGCAGCCCCAATAACTTGAACACCGGGGAGCTGTTTTTT. Translation gives CASSPNNLNTGELFF.